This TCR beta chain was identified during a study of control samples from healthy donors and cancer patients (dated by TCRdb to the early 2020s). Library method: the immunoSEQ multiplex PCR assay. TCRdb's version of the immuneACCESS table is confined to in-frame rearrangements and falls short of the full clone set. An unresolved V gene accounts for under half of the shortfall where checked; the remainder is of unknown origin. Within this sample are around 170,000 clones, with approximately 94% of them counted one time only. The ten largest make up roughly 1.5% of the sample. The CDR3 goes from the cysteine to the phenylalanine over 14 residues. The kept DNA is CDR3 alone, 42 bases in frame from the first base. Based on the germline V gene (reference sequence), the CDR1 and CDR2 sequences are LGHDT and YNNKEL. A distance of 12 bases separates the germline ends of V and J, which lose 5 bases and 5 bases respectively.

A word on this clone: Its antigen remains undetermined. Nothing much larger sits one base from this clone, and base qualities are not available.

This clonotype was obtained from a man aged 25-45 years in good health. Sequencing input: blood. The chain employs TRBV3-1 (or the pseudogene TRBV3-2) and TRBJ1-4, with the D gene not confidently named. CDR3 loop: CASSNGSVNEKLFF. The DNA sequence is TGTGCCAGCAGCAACGGATCGGTCAATGAAAAACTGTTTTTT.